What follows are 15 T cell receptor beta chains derived from one specimen sequenced in a study of response to subunit inactivated influenza vaccine. TCRdb called the RT-PCR reads again in MiXCR, with one record for every CDR3 protein. Of about 520,000 distinct CDR3 sequences listed, around 25% were seen once; the top ten hold around 1.8%. The sample here was CD4+ T cells sorted from PBMCs, taken roughly 5 days after vaccination. The receptor source for this set is a man aged 45-65 years who received an inactivated influenza vaccine.

This clonotype occurred many times. This sequence joins TRBV27 and TRBJ2-7; TRBD2 is a possible D gene (5 bases). The CDR3 is 15 amino acids. The germline V and J ends were trimmed by 3 bases and 5 bases, with 17 bases remaining between them. Germline V lookup: CDR1 MNHEY, CDR2 SMNVEV (reference sequence). CDR3 region: CASSLDSSSWDEQYF. DNA of the CDR3: TGTGCCAGCAGTTTGGACTCCAGCTCGTGGGACGAGCAGTACTTC.

This rearrangement joins TRBV20-1 to TRBJ1-2; D gene uncertain. Looked up from germline, CDR1 is DFQATT and CDR2 is SNEGSKA (reference sequence). Trimming took off 5 bases at V and 8 bases at J, with 18 bases between the two ends. The CDR3 sequence is 13 residues long. Here the CDR3 DNA reads TGCAGTGCTCTAGCTCCAGGCACGTACGGCTACACCTTC. Its protein is CSALAPGTYGYTF.

The chain uses TRBV5-1 and TRBJ2-3; TRBD2 matches at 10 bases. Germline-derived CDR1 and CDR2 are SGHRS and YFSETQ. The CDR3 sequence is 15 residues long. Trimming cost V 4 bases and J 4 bases; bases outside gene matches: 6. DNA for the CDR3: TGCGCCAGCAGCGCCGGACTAGCGGTGGCAGATACGCAGTATTTT. The encoded protein is CASSAGLAVADTQYF.

The sample holds many counts of this clonotype. The chain has TRBV7-9 and TRBJ2-3, with TRBD2 as a possible D gene (5 bases). The CDR3 has 15 residues. Germline V gives CDR1 SEHNR, CDR2 FQNEAQ (reference sequence). V lost 5 bases and J 1 base, leaving 13 bases between the germline ends. The chain's CDR3 is CASSPSGRRTDTQYF. CDR3 nucleotides: TGTGCCAGCAGCCCGTCTGGGAGACGCACAGATACGCAGTATTTT.

This clonotype was seen only a few times. The chain combines TRBV20-1 with TRBJ1-2; D gene unclear. Germline V gene sequence: CDR1 DFQATT, CDR2 SNEGSKA (reference sequence). V lost 5 bases, J lost 7 bases, and 11 bases lay in between. The CDR3 is 11 amino acids. CDR3 loop: CSAAIWSGYTF. The CDR3 nucleotides are TGCAGTGCTGCCATTTGGAGTGGCTACACCTTC.

The chain is built from TRBV15 and TRBJ2-3; D unresolved. Germline V gene sequence: CDR1 LNHNV, CDR2 YYDKDF (reference sequence). Trimming pared 8 bases from V and 6 bases from J, leaving 12 bases between. The CDR3 has 12 residues. CDR3 nucleotides: TGTGCCACCGCCTTAAATGCGGATACGCAGTATTTT. Translated, it gives CATALNADTQYF.

This sequence joins TRBV18 and TRBJ2-1; possible D gene TRBD2, 6 bases. This CDR3 is built from 16 residues. The germline CDR1 and CDR2 sequences are KGHSH and LQKENI. Trimming removed 3 bases at V and 0 bases at J, with 12 bases between. The CDR3 region is CASSPSGASSYNEQFF. CDR3 bases: TGTGCCAGCTCACCTAGCGGAGCGAGCTCCTACAATGAGCAGTTCTTC.

The genes are TRBV5-1 and TRBJ2-3; 9 nucleotides agree with TRBD1. Per the germline V gene, CDR1 is SGHRS and CDR2 is YFSETQ. This CDR3 is built from 15 residues. The V and J ends lost 5 bases and 2 bases, in that order; junction bases with no gene match: 6. This chain's CDR3 is CASSSGTGTTDTQYF. The CDR3 nucleotides are TGCGCCAGCAGTTCCGGGACAGGGACCACAGATACGCAGTATTTT.

Ten or more counts support this clonotype. J is TRBJ2-7 and V is TRBV7-8; tentative D call: TRBD1 (5 bases). This CDR3 comprises 14 residues. CDR1 is SGHVS, CDR2 FQNEAQ, per germline. Trimming stripped 1 base from V and 3 bases from J, with 10 bases between. DNA for the CDR3: TGTGCCAGCAGCTTAGGGAGACAGATCTACGAGCAGTACTTC. This sequence encodes CASSLGRQIYEQYF. The full variable domain, in which reference TRBV7-8 and TRBJ2-7 provide the parts outside the CDR3, is GAGVSQSPRYKVAKRGQDVALRCDPISGHVSLFWYQQALGQGPEFLTYFQNEAQLDKSGLPSDRFFAERPEGSVSTLKIQRTQQEDSAVYLCASSLGRQIYEQYFGPGTRLTVT.

The rearrangement joins TRBV3-1 to TRBJ2-7, with 8 bases fitting TRBD2. Trimming at V came to 10 bases and at J to 0 bases, leaving 5 bases not matched to a gene. This CDR3 is built from 13 residues. The germline V gene has CDR1 LGHDT and CDR2 YNNKEL (reference sequence). CDR3 sequence reads: CATNGGGSYEQYF. The CDR3, as DNA: TGTGCCACTAACGGGGGGGGCTCCTACGAGCAGTACTTC.

This chain links TRBV10-3 with TRBJ2-3; the D gene could be TRBD1 or TRBD2 (5 bases each). Germline lookup yields CDR1 ENHRY and CDR2 SYGVKD. This CDR3 has 14 amino acids. The ends were cut back, 9 bases at V and 6 bases at J, with 19 bases in the middle. CDR3: CAMKSGKGSDTQYF. The CDR3 nucleotides read TGTGCCATGAAGAGCGGCAAGGGGTCGGATACGCAGTATTTT.

CDR3 residues: CASSYSRAAPGPLHF. CDR3 in DNA: TGTGCCAGCAGTTACTCCCGCGCAGCCCCCGGACCCCTCCACTTT. This chain connects TRBV6-2 or TRBV6-3 to TRBJ1-6; D is uncertain. V was shortened by 0 bases and J by 12 bases, with 15 bases between the two germline ends. CDR3 length: 15 amino acids. Per germline, CDR1 MNHEY and CDR2 SVGEGT.

This clonotype was observed a few times. This chain joins TRBV20-1 and TRBJ1-4; D is ambiguous. Trimming took off 2 bases at V and 5 bases at J, with 9 bases between the two ends. CDR3 length equals 13 residues. CDR1 is DFQATT, CDR2 SNEGSKA, per germline (reference sequence). The CDR3 loop reads CSARLEANEKLFF. The CDR3 DNA sequence: TGCAGTGCTAGACTAGAGGCGAATGAAAAACTGTTTTTT.

V usage is TRBV20-1 and J usage is TRBJ2-1, with D perhaps TRBD2 (5 bases). The germline V and J ends were trimmed by 5 bases and 2 bases, with 13 bases remaining between them. The CDR3 has 14 amino acids. Per germline, CDR1 DFQATT and CDR2 SNEGSKA (reference sequence). This CDR3 is CSAGKPGTYNEQFF. The CDR3, as DNA: TGCAGTGCTGGAAAGCCCGGGACCTACAATGAGCAGTTCTTC.

Here the CDR3 reads CASSLDRGFTGVAQYF. In DNA, the CDR3 is TGTGCCAGCAGCTTGGACAGGGGCTTCACGGGGGTGGCCCAGTACTTC. V gene TRBV7-2 combines with J gene TRBJ2-5; TRBD1 matches at 9 bases. Trimming took 3 bases from V and 9 from J; bases not matched to a gene: 14. The length of the CDR3 is 16 residues. Looked up from germline, CDR1 is SGHTA and CDR2 is FQGNSA.